Listed below are T cell receptor beta chains from one sample, sequenced in a study of cytomegalovirus exposure and HLA in healthy donors. Measured with immunoSEQ multiplex PCR; TCRdb has only the in-frame clones, and not every one. Counted here are around 45,000 clones, around 90% occurring once; the ten biggest clones make up about 5%. The sample consisted of PBMCs. These receptors were obtained from a man between 18 and 29 years old in good health and CMV-seronegative. The CDR3 runs from the conserved cysteine through the conserved F or W. D genes are given only for firm matches.

D: NA; J: TRBJ2-7; V: TRBV19; DNA: TGTGCCAGTAGTCTAATAGACAGCTACGAGCAGTACTTC; CDR3: CASSLIDSYEQYF
D: TRBD1; J: TRBJ2-3; V: TRBV6-5; DNA: TGTGCCAGCAGTTACTCGGGACAGGCTAGCACAGATACGCAGTATTTT; CDR3: CASSYSGQASTDTQYF
D: NA; J: TRBJ2-7; V: TRBV4-1; DNA: TGCGCCAGCAGCCAGGGACTCACGGGGGAGCAGTACTTC; CDR3: CASSQGLTGEQYF
D: TRBD2; J: TRBJ2-1; V: TRBV2; DNA: TGTGCCAGCAGTGAACCGGGACTAGCGGGAGCCGCCAACACCTACAATGAGCAGTTCTTC; CDR3: CASSEPGLAGAANTYNEQFF
D: NA; J: TRBJ2-4; V: TRBV2; DNA: TGTGCCAGCAGTTCCAGGGCAGGGGGAGGTAAAAACATTCAGTACTTC; CDR3: CASSSRAGGGKNIQYF
D: TRBD1; J: TRBJ2-5; V: TRBV2; DNA: TGTGCCAGCAGTGAACGGACAGGGGAGGGGACCCAGTACTTC; CDR3: CASSERTGEGTQYF
D: TRBD1; J: TRBJ1-5; V: TRBV6-6; DNA: TGTGCCAGCAGTGCAACAGGGGGGGCTCAGCCCCAGCATTTT; CDR3: CASSATGGAQPQHF
D: TRBD1; J: TRBJ1-1; V: TRBV7-3; DNA: TGTGCCAGCAGCCCCTCGACAGGGCTCGCGGCTTTCTTT; CDR3: CASSPSTGLAAFF
D: TRBD1; J: TRBJ1-3; V: TRBV28; DNA: TGTGCCAGCAGTTTAAGCGGGACAGGCTTTTCTGGAAACACCATATATTTT; CDR3: CASSLSGTGFSGNTIYF
D: NA; J: TRBJ1-4; V: TRBV6-1; DNA: TGTGCCAGCAGTTTTGGGGGGGGAACTAATGAAAAACTGTTTTTT; CDR3: CASSFGGGTNEKLFF
D: TRBD1; J: TRBJ2-5; V: TRBV14; DNA: TGTGCCAGCAGCCAACAGGGACAGGCGGGAGAGACCCAGTACTTC; CDR3: CASSQQGQAGETQYF
D: NA; J: TRBJ1-1; V: TRBV7-3; DNA: TGTGCCAGCAGCCCCACCCCACGGACTGCAGGCCCGGGGACTGAAGCTTTCTTT; CDR3: CASSPTPRTAGPGTEAFF
D: NA; J: TRBJ2-5; V: TRBV10-3; DNA: TGTGCCATCAGTGATCATGGGACTTCAACTCAAGAGACCCAGTACTTC; CDR3: CAISDHGTSTQETQYF
D: NA; J: TRBJ2-3; V: TRBV18; DNA: TGTGCCAGCTCACCGGGGCCCACAGATACGCAGTATTTT; CDR3: CASSPGPTDTQYF
D: TRBD1; J: TRBJ1-6; V: TRBV28; DNA: TGTGCCAGCAGCCAACCGGACAGGCCTAATTCACCCCTCCACTTT; CDR3: CASSQPDRPNSPLHF